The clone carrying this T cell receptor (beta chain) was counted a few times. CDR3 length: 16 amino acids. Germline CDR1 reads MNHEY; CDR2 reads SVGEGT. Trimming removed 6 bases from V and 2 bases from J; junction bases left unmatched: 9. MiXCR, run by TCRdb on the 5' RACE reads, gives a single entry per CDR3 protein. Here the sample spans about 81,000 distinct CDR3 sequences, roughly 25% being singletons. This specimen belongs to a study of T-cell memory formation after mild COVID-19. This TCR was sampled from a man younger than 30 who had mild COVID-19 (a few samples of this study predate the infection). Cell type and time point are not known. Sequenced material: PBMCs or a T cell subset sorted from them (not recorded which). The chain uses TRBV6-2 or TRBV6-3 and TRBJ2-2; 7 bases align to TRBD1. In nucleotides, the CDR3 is TGTGCCAGCAGCTCCCTGGGGACAGAAAACACCGGGGAGCTGTTTTTT. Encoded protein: CASSSLGTENTGELFF.